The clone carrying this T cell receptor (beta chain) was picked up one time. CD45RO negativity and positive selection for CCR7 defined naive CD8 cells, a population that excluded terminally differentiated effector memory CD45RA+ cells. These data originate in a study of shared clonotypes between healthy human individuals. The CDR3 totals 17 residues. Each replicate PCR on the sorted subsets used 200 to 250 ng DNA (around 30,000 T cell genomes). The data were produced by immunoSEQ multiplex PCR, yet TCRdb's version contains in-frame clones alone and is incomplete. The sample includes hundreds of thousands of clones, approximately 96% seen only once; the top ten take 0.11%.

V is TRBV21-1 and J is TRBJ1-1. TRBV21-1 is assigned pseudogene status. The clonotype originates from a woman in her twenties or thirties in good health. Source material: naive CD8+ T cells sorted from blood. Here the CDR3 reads CASSKEFSAQGGSGAFF. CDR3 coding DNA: TGTGCCAGCAGCAAAGAATTTTCGGCACAGGGAGGTTCTGGGGCTTTCTTT.